The 30 T cell receptor beta chains given below trace back to one sample, sequenced in a study of blood T cell repertoires in COVID-19. Clones were read by immunoSEQ multiplex PCR, and TCRdb kept only the in-frame ones, dropping some. The repertoire consists of around 50,000 clones, with roughly 83% occurring once and the leading ten covering roughly 14%. The material sequenced was peripheral blood. The receptors derive from a human donor in a cohort sampled during active COVID-19.

This clone has more than one count but fewer than ten. This rearrangement joins TRBV6-5 to TRBJ1-5, with D maybe TRBD1 (5 bases). The CDR3 sequence is 15 residues long. Germline CDR1 MNHEY, CDR2 SVGAGI. Trimming took 6 bases from V and 9 from J, leaving 21 bases between them. Here the CDR3 reads CASRGFGLSGGPQHF. The CDR3 bases are TGTGCCAGCAGGGGGTTCGGACTGTCCGGGGGGCCCCAGCATTTT.

This clone was detected once. This sequence joins TRBV14 and TRBJ2-3; maybe TRBD2 (7 bases). The CDR3 runs to 16 residues. Trimming stripped 5 bases from V and 0 bases from J, with 15 bases between. The V gene's germline CDR1 is SGHDN and CDR2 FVKESK. The chain's CDR3 is CASSFYREGSTDTQYF. The CDR3 DNA reads TGTGCCAGCAGCTTCTACAGGGAGGGGAGCACAGATACGCAGTATTTT.

This clone occurred once. J is TRBJ2-7 and V is TRBV19; TRBD2 aligns across 10 bases. Germline values: CDR1 LNHDA, CDR2 SQIVND (reference sequence). The J segment lost 5 bases and the V segment lost 4 bases, leaving 5 bases of the junction unmatched. This CDR3 contains 14 residues. CDR3 bases: TGTGCCAGTAGTACCCAAGCGGGAGGGCACGAGCAGTACTTC. This translates into CASSTQAGGHEQYF.

This chain links TRBV18 with TRBJ2-5, with D tentatively TRBD2 (6 bases). Germline-derived CDR1 and CDR2 are KGHSH and LQKENI. This CDR3 region has 12 residues. Trimming left V 5 bases short and J 5 bases short, with 9 bases between. CDR3 protein: CASSGEVETQYF. In DNA form, the CDR3 reads TGTGCCAGCTCAGGGGAGGTGGAGACCCAGTACTTC.

This clone was seen only once. J is TRBJ1-1 and V is TRBV19; possibly TRBD1 for D (5 bases). V was clipped by 8 bases and J by 1 base, with 5 bases between them. This CDR3 contains 11 residues. Looked up from germline, CDR1 is LNHDA and CDR2 is SQIVND (reference sequence). CDR3 residues: CASGQNTEAFF. Written as DNA, the CDR3 is TGTGCCAGTGGACAGAACACTGAAGCTTTCTTT.

CDR3 coding DNA: TGTGCCAGCAGCCAAGGGTACATGAACACTGAAGCTTTCTTT. Translating it yields CASSQGYMNTEAFF. The V gene is TRBV3-1 (or the pseudogene TRBV3-2), the J gene TRBJ1-1, with D uncertain. Trimming took 1 base from V and 0 from J, leaving 6 bases between them. The germline V gene encodes CDR1 LGHDT and CDR2 YNNKEL (reference sequence). The CDR3 sequence is 14 residues long.

CDR3 in DNA: TGTGCCAGCAGCCCCATTTGGGGGGGGGCCACTGAAGCTTTCTTT. This translates into CASSPIWGGATEAFF. This chain uses TRBV11-2 with TRBJ1-1; a weak D match, TRBD1 (6 bases). The CDR3 is made up of 15 amino acids. Trimming took 5 bases from V and 4 from J, leaving 17 bases between them. From germline, CDR1 is SGHAT and CDR2 FQNNGV.

This clone has a single count. This chain connects TRBV29-1 to TRBJ2-3; 12 nucleotides line up with TRBD1. There are 18 residues in the CDR3. Germline loops: CDR1 SQVTM, CDR2 ANQGSEA. Trimming removed 4 bases from V and 2 bases from J; junction bases left unmatched: 13. In DNA, the CDR3 is TGCAGCGTTGGTTTACTTGGGACAGGGGGCTTTAACACAGATACGCAGTATTTT. Encoded protein: CSVGLLGTGGFNTDTQYF.

This sequence joins TRBV10-3 and TRBJ2-3, with D perhaps TRBD2 (7 bases). The V and J ends lost 2 bases and 2 bases respectively, with 11 bases between them. Germline V gene lookup returns CDR1 ENHRY and CDR2 SYGVKD. The CDR3 has 15 amino acids. The CDR3 loop reads CAISEGGGSTDTQYF. The CDR3 DNA follows: TGTGCCATCAGTGAGGGCGGGGGCTCCACAGATACGCAGTATTTT.

This chain connects TRBV7-3 to TRBJ2-3, with D unresolved. Per the germline V gene, CDR1 is SGHTA and CDR2 is FQGTGA. This CDR3 contains 14 residues. Trimming stripped 5 bases from V and 1 base from J, with 10 bases between. The CDR3 DNA reads TGTGCCAGCAGCCCAGAGGTGGGCACAGATACGCAGTATTTT. It codes for CASSPEVGTDTQYF.

The CDR3 region is CASSFRTGAYNEQFF. Here the CDR3 DNA reads TGTGCCAGCAGCTTTCGGACAGGGGCCTACAATGAGCAGTTCTTC. The chain combines TRBV5-4 with TRBJ2-1; 9 bases line up with TRBD1. The CDR3 is 15 amino acids. The germline gives CDR1 SGHNT, CDR2 YYREEE (reference sequence). The junction had 2 bases not matched to a gene; V was cut back by 2 bases and J by 2 bases.

The V gene is TRBV10-3, the J gene TRBJ2-7; possible D gene TRBD1, 6 bases. Germline CDR1 reads ENHRY; CDR2 reads SYGVKD. This CDR3 region has 13 residues. V lost 6 bases, J lost 3 bases, and 12 bases lay in between. CDR3 loop: CAISLDRNYEQYF. CDR3 nucleotide sequence: TGTGCCATCAGCTTAGACAGGAACTACGAGCAGTACTTC.

This rearrangement joins TRBV7-8 to TRBJ1-1; D uncertain. The CDR3 runs to 15 residues. Trimming left V 0 bases short and J 6 bases short, with 14 bases between. The germline gives CDR1 SGHVS, CDR2 FQNEAQ. DNA for the CDR3: TGTGCCAGCAGCTTAGCTCGGGGTGATTTACCTGAAGCTTTCTTT. Translated: CASSLARGDLPEAFF.

The V call is TRBV20-1, the J call TRBJ2-1; D call uncertain. Trimming pared 0 bases from V and 6 bases from J, leaving 3 bases between. Germline V gene data show CDR1 as DFQATT and CDR2 as SNEGSKA (reference sequence). The CDR3 extends over 11 amino acids. The CDR3 region has the DNA TGCAGTGCTAGAGACTTCAATGAGCAGTTCTTC. Its protein product is CSARDFNEQFF.

This sequence joins TRBV6-5 and TRBJ1-2, with 7 nucleotides matching TRBD1. Germline V gene data show CDR1 as MNHEY and CDR2 as SVGAGI. Unmatched junction bases numbered 4, after V lost 2 bases and J lost 1 base. This CDR3 has 15 residues. The CDR3 DNA reads TGTGCCAGCAGTTACAGGGGGCGGGATAACTATGGCTACACCTTC. This translates into CASSYRGRDNYGYTF.

In nucleotides, the CDR3 is TGTGCCTGGAGTCCTAGACTAGCCCACACCGGGGAGCTGTTTTTT. Translating it yields CAWSPRLAHTGELFF. The rearrangement uses TRBV30 and TRBJ2-2, with 7 bases fitting TRBD2. Germline V gene data show CDR1 as GTSNPN and CDR2 as SVGIG (reference sequence). V shed 2 bases, J shed 3 bases, and the junction held 6 bases outside the gene matches. This CDR3 has 15 amino acids.

The rearrangement uses TRBV7-2 and TRBJ1-2; maybe TRBD1 (6 bases). The CDR3 is made up of 13 amino acids. CDR1 is SGHTA and CDR2 is FQGNSA in the germline V gene. Trimming shortened V by 0 bases and J by 5 bases, and 7 bases separated the two germline ends. CDR3 bases: TGTGCCAGCAGCTTAGCAACAGGGTATGGCTACACCTTC. The encoded protein is CASSLATGYGYTF.

The chain has TRBV5-1 and TRBJ1-2, with 10 bases aligning to TRBD1. V trimming: 4 bases; J trimming: 1 base; junction bases outside the gene matches: 13. Germline V lookup: CDR1 SGHRS, CDR2 YFSETQ. CDR3 length: 18 amino acids. CDR3 coding DNA: TGCGCCAGCAGCAGGGGACAGGGGACAAATACTCTTAACTATGGCTACACCTTC. Its translation: CASSRGQGTNTLNYGYTF.

The gene calls are TRBV5-4 and TRBJ1-5; D possibly corresponds to TRBD1 (5 bases). The CDR3 runs to 15 residues. V was trimmed by 4 bases and J by 5 bases, leaving 16 bases between them. Germline CDR1 is SGHNT and CDR2 is YYREEE (reference sequence). The CDR3 DNA reads as TGTGCCAGCAGCCCCTTGGGGCAGAGTTATCAGCCCCAGCATTTT. It encodes CASSPLGQSYQPQHF.

This chain links TRBV6-2 or TRBV6-3 with TRBJ2-1, with TRBD1 matching over 9 bases. The germline V gene encodes CDR1 MNHEY and CDR2 SVGEGT. CDR3 size: 21 residues. Trimming took 2 bases from V and 5 from J; bases not matched to a gene: 22. CDR3 region: CASSYPLDRGSPRKGDNEQFF. As DNA, the CDR3 is TGTGCCAGCAGTTACCCCCTCGACAGGGGGTCCCCTCGGAAGGGAGACAATGAGCAGTTCTTC.

This chain joins TRBV19 and TRBJ1-5; TRBD1 matches 9 bases. From germline, CDR1 is LNHDA and CDR2 SQIVND (reference sequence). The CDR3 sequence is 16 residues long. V was clipped by 1 base and J by 6 bases; unmatched bases: 7. The CDR3 sequence is CASSIAAGTGSQPQHF. CDR3 nucleotides: TGTGCCAGTAGTATAGCTGCTGGGACAGGGAGTCAGCCCCAGCATTTT.

The rearrangement links TRBV19 to TRBJ2-3, with D tentatively TRBD1 (7 bases). Germline loops: CDR1 LNHDA, CDR2 SQIVND (reference sequence). The CDR3 runs 14 residues. V was clipped by 3 bases and J by 5 bases, with 12 bases between them. CDR3 sequence (DNA): TGTGCCAGTAGTATCCGGCAGGGGGGAGATACGCAGTATTTT. This codes for CASSIRQGGDTQYF.

This rearrangement joins TRBV5-4 to TRBJ1-5; 9 nucleotides agree with TRBD1. V gave up 4 bases and J gave up 4 bases; unmatched junction bases: 6. Germline V lookup: CDR1 SGHNT, CDR2 YYREEE (reference sequence). There are 15 residues in the CDR3. The CDR3 sequence is CASSPDRGRNQPQHF. The CDR3 DNA is TGTGCCAGCAGCCCGGACAGGGGAAGGAATCAGCCCCAGCATTTT.

The rearrangement uses TRBV18 and TRBJ1-1; D call uncertain. In germline, CDR1 is KGHSH, CDR2 LQKENI. The CDR3 contains 14 residues. V lost 2 bases and J lost 4, with 11 bases in between. The CDR3 DNA reads TGTGCCAGCTCACCAAACAGAGTAATCACTGAAGCTTTCTTT. The encoded protein is CASSPNRVITEAFF.

This chain joins TRBV4-1 and TRBJ2-7, with 15 bases aligning to TRBD2. Germline V gene sequence: CDR1 MGHRA, CDR2 YSYEKL. This CDR3 has 16 residues. With V trimmed by 1 base and J by 5 bases, 3 bases remained unmatched. CDR3 residues: CASSQGTSGRGNEQYF. As DNA, the CDR3 is TGCGCCAGCAGCCAAGGGACTAGCGGGAGGGGTAACGAGCAGTACTTC.

The V call is TRBV2, the J call TRBJ2-1; D is uncertain. The V gene's germline CDR1 is SNHLY and CDR2 FYNNEI. V lost 1 base and J 6 bases, leaving 4 bases between the germline ends. The CDR3 is made up of 12 amino acids. The CDR3 loop reads CASSEDSNEQFF. CDR3 bases: TGTGCCAGCAGTGAAGACAGCAATGAGCAGTTCTTC.

This sequence joins TRBV5-4 and TRBJ2-1; TRBD2 is a possible D gene (6 bases). Germline loops: CDR1 SGHNT, CDR2 YYREEE (reference sequence). V was cut by 4 bases and J by 0 bases, with 8 bases left in between. The CDR3 length is 14 residues. CDR3 loop: CASSSGLSYNEQFF. CDR3 nucleotides: TGTGCCAGCAGCAGCGGGCTCTCCTACAATGAGCAGTTCTTC.

This clone appeared a single time. The J gene is TRBJ2-1, the V gene TRBV5-5; D uncertain. V lost 2 bases and J lost 6, with 9 bases in between. The CDR3 covers 13 residues. Looked up from germline, CDR1 is SGHKS and CDR2 is YYEKEE (reference sequence). The CDR3 coding sequence is TGTGCCAGCAGCTTCCGAGCCGGCAATGAGCAGTTCTTC. It translates to CASSFRAGNEQFF. Drawing the rest from reference TRBV5-5 and TRBJ2-1, the complete variable domain is DAGVTQSPTHLIKTRGQQVTLRCSPISGHKSVSWYQQVLGQGPQFIFQYYEKEERGRGNFPDRFSARQFPNYSSELNVNALLLGDSALYLCASSFRAGNEQFFGPGTRLTVL.

The rearrangement links TRBV5-1 to TRBJ1-1; D is uncertain. Trimming took off 1 base at V and 0 bases at J, with 4 bases between the two ends. The CDR3 extends over 13 amino acids. Looked up from germline, CDR1 is SGHRS and CDR2 is YFSETQ. The CDR3 reads CASSLTLNTEAFF. The CDR3 nucleotides read TGCGCCAGCAGCTTGACACTGAACACTGAAGCTTTCTTT.

The rearrangement uses TRBV2 and TRBJ1-6, with 7 bases identical to TRBD1. V shed 7 bases and J 7 bases; nucleotides not matched to a gene: 7. The CDR3 is 14 residues long. Germline values: CDR1 SNHLY, CDR2 FYNNEI. The CDR3 DNA reads as TGTGCCAGCAATCCCCAGGGGGGAAATTCACCCCTCCACTTT. This gives the protein CASNPQGGNSPLHF.